This T cell receptor beta chain was documented in a study of T cell responses to AZD1222 COVID-19 vaccine. Germline CDR1 and CDR2: SGHKS and YYEKEE (reference sequence). The CDR3 is made up of 12 amino acids. Deletions cut 5 bases from V and 0 bases from J, with 4 bases between. In the case of this clone: The antigen remains undetermined.

Overall study findings and caveats: Along spike, vaccine-associated CD4 TCRs were found throughout, with dominance at 160-218 and 743-854.

Repertoires were generated with immunoSEQ multiplex PCR, while TCRdb's copy carries only in-frame clones and drops some. The data contain 150,000 or so clones, 70% to 90% of them seen just once; the ten biggest clones take up 4.3%. The specimen was peripheral blood, collected 28 days after the second dose of the MenACWY control vaccine. The TCR originated in an adult who received the MenACWY meningococcal vaccine as a control. The genes are TRBV5-5 and TRBJ2-3, with D unclear. The CDR3 DNA reads as TGTGCCAGCAGTTATAGCACAGATACGCAGTATTTT. Translated: CASSYSTDTQYF.